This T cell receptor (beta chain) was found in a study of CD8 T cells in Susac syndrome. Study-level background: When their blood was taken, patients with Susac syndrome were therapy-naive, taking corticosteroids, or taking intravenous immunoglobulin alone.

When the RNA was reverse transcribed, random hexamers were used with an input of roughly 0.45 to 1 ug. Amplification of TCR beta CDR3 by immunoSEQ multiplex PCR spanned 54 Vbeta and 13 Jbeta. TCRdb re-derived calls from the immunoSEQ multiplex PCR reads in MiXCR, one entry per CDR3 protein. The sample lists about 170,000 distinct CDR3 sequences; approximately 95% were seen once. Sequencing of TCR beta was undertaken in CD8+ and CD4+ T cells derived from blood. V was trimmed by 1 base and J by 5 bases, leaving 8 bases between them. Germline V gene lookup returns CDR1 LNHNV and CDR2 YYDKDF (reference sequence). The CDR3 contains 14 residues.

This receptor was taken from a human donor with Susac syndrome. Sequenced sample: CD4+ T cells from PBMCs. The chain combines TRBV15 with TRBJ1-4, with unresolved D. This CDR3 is CATSRVRLNEKLFF. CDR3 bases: TGTGCCACCAGCAGAGTCAGGTTGAATGAAAAACTGTTTTTT.